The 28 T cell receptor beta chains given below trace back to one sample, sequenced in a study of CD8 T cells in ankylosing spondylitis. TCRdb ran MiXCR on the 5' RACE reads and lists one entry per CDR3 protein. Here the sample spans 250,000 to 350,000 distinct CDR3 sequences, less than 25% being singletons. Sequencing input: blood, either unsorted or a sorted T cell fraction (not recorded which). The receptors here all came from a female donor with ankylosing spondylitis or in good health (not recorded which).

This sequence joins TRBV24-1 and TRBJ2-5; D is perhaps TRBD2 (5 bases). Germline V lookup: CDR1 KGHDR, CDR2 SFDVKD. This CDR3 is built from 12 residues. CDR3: CVPGGREETQYF. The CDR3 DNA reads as TGTGTCCCGGGCGGGCGGGAAGAGACCCAGTACTTC.

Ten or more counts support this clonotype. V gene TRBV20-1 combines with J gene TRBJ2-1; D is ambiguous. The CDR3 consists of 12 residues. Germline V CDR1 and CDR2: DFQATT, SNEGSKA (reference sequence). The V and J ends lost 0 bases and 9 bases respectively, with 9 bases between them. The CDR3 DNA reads TGCAGTGCTAGAGATAGTGGCTTTGAGCAGTTCTTC. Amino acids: CSARDSGFEQFF.

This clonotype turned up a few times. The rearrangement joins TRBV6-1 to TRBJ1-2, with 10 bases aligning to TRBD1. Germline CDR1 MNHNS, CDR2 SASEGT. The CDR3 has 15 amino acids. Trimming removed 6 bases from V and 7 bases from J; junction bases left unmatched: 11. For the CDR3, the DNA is TGTGCCAGCAGGATCGGGACAGGGGAGGGGGGTGGCTACACCTTC. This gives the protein CASRIGTGEGGGYTF.

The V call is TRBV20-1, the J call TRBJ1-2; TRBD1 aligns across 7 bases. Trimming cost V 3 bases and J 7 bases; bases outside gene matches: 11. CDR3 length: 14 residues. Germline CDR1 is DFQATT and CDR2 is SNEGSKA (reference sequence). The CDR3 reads CSARGIDRDRGYTF. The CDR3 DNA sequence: TGCAGTGCTAGGGGGATAGACAGGGACCGTGGCTACACCTTC.

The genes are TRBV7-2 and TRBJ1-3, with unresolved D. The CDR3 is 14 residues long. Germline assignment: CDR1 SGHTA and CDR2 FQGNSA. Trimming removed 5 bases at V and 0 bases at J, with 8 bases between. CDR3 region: CASSIIFSGNTIYF. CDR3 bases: TGTGCCAGCAGCATTATTTTCTCTGGAAACACCATATATTTT.

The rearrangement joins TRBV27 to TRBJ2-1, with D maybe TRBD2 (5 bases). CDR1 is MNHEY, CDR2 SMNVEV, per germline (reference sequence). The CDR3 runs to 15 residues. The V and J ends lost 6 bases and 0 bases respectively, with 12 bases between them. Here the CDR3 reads CASRPAGYSYNEQFF. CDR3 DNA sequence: TGTGCCAGCAGACCTGCGGGTTACTCCTACAATGAGCAGTTCTTC.

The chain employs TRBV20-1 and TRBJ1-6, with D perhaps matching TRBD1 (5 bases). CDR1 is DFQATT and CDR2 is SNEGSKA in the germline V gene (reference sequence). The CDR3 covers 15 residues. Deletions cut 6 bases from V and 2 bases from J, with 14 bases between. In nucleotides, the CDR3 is TGCAGTGCCCCCAGGGAGGACCCCTATAATTCACCCCTCCACTTT. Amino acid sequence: CSAPREDPYNSPLHF.

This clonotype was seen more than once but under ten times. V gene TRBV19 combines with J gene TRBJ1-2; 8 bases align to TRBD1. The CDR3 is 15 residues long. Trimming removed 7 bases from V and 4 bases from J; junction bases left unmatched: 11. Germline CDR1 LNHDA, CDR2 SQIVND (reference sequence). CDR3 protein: CASTRSTGGGYGYTF. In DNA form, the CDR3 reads TGTGCCAGTACCAGAAGCACAGGGGGAGGCTATGGCTACACCTTC.

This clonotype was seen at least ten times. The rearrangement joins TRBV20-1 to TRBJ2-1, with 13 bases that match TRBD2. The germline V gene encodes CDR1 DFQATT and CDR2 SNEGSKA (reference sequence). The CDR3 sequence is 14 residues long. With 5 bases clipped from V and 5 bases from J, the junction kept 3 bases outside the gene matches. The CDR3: CSAWGLAGHNEQFF. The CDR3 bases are TGCAGTGCTTGGGGACTAGCGGGACACAATGAGCAGTTCTTC.

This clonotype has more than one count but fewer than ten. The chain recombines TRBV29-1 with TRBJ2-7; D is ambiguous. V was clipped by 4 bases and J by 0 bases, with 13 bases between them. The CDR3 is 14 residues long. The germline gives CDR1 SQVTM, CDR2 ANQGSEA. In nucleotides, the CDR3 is TGCAGCGTTGTCCTGCAAACAGCCTCCTACGAGCAGTACTTC. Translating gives CSVVLQTASYEQYF.

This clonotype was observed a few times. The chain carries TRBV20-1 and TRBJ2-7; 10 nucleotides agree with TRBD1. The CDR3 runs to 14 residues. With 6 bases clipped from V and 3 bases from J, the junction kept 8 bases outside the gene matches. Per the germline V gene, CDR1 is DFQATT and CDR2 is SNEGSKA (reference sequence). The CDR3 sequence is CSAGQGSYNYEQYF. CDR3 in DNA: TGCAGTGCGGGACAGGGGTCTTATAACTACGAGCAGTACTTC.

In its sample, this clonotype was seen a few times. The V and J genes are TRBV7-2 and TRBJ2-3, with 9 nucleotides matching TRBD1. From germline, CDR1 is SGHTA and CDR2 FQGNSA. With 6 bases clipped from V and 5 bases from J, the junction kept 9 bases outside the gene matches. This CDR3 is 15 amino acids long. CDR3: CASRKGGQGGDTQYF. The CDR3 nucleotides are TGTGCCAGCAGAAAAGGGGGACAGGGAGGAGATACGCAGTATTTT.

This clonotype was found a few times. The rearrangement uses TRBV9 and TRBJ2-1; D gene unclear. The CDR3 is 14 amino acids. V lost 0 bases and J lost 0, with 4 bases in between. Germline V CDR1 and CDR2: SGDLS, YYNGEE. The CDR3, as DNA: TGTGCCAGCAGCGTAGCGGGCTCCTACAATGAGCAGTTCTTC. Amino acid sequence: CASSVAGSYNEQFF. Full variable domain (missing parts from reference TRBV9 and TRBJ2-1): DSGVTQTPKHLITATGQRVTLRCSPRSGDLSVYWYQQSLDQGLQFLIQYYNGEERAKGNILERFSAQQFPDLHSELNLSSLELGDSALYFCASSVAGSYNEQFFGPGTRLTVL.

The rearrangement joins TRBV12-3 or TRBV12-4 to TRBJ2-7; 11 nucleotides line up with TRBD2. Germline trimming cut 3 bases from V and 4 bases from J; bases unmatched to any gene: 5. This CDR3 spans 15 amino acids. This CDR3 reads CASSFALAGGYEQYF. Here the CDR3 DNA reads TGTGCCAGCAGTTTTGCCCTAGCGGGAGGATACGAGCAGTACTTC.

CDR3 nucleotides: TGCAGTGCTAGAGGGCCAATGGGGGGATACGAGCAGTACTTC. Encoded protein: CSARGPMGGYEQYF. The chain couples TRBV20-1 to TRBJ2-7, with D perhaps matching TRBD2 (6 bases). Trimming took 1 base from V and 4 from J, leaving 14 bases between them. The CDR3 has 14 residues. The germline CDR1 and CDR2 sequences are DFQATT and SNEGSKA (reference sequence).

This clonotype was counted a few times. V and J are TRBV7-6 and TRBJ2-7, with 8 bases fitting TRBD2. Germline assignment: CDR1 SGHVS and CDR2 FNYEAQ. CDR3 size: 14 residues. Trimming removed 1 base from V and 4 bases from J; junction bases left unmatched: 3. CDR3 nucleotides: TGTGCCAGCAGCTTAGGGGGACTAGGTTACGAGCAGTACTTC. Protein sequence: CASSLGGLGYEQYF. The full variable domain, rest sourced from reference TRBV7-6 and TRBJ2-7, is GAGVSQSPRYKVTKRGQDVALRCDPISGHVSLYWYRQALGQGPEFLTYFNYEAQQDKSGLPNDRFSAERPEGSISTLTIQRTEQRDSAMYRCASSLGGLGYEQYFGPGTRLTVT.

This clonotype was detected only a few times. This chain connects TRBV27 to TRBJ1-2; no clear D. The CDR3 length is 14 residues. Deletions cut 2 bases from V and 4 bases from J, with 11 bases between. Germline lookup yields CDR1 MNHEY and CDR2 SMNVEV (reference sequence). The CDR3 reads CASSLTGEAYGYTF. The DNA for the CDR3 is TGTGCCAGCAGTTTAACCGGGGAAGCCTATGGCTACACCTTC.

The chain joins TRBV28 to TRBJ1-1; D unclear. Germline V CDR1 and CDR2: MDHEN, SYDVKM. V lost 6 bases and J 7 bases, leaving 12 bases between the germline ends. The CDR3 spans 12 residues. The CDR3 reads CASSSQGSEAFF. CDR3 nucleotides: TGTGCCAGCAGCTCCCAAGGAAGTGAAGCTTTCTTT.

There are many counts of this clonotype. The DNA for the CDR3 is TGTGCCAGCAGTTTTAGGGAGCAGCCCCAGCATTTT. Translation: CASSFREQPQHF. This chain connects TRBV12-3 or TRBV12-4 to TRBJ1-5; D is ambiguous. The V end lost 3 bases, the J end lost 7 bases, and 7 bases lay between the germline ends. The CDR3 is 12 residues long.

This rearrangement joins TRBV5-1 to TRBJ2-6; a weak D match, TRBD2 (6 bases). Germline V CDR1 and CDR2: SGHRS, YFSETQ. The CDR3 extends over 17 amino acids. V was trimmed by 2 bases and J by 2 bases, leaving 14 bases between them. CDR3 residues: CASSFGPGGTGANVLTF. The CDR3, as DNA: TGCGCCAGCAGCTTTGGGCCCGGGGGTACTGGGGCCAACGTCCTGACTTTC.

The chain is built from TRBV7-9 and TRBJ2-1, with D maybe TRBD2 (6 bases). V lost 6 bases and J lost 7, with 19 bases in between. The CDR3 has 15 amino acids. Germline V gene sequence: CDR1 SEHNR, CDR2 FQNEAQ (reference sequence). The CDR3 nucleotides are TGTGCCAGCAGTATTGGCAGGAGGGCCACTAATGAGCAGTTCTTC. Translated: CASSIGRRATNEQFF. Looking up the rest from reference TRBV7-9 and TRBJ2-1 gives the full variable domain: DTGVSQNPRHKITKRGQNVTFRCDPISEHNRLYWYRQTLGQGPEFLTYFQNEAQLEKSRLLSDRFSAERPKGSFSTLEIQRTEQGDSAMYLCASSIGRRATNEQFFGPGTRLTVL.

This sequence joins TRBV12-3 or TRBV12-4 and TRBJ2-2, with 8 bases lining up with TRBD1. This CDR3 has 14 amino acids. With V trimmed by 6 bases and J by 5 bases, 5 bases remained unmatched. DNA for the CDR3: TGTGCCAGCAGCCGGACAGGGAGGACCGGGGAGCTGTTTTTT. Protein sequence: CASSRTGRTGELFF.

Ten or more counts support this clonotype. The DNA for the CDR3 is TGTGCCAGCAGTTTAGGGAGCAATCAGCCCCAGCATTTT. Protein sequence: CASSLGSNQPQHF. The chain is built from TRBV12-3 or TRBV12-4 and TRBJ1-5; D is ambiguous. Trimming removed 1 base from V and 1 base from J, with 2 bases in between. CDR3 length: 13 amino acids.

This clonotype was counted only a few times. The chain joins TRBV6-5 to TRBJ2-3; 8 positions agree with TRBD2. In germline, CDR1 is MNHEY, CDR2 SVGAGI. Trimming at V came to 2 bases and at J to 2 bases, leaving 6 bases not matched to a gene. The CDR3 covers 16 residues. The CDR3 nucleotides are TGTGCCAGCAGTTACCCACCGGGAGGGAACACAGATACGCAGTATTTT. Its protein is CASSYPPGGNTDTQYF.

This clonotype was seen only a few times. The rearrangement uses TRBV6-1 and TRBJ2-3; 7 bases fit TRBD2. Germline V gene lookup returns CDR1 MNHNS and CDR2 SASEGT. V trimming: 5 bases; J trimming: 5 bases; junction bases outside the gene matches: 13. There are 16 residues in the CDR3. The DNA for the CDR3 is TGTGCCAGCAGTCAACCGGGACTACCTCAACGAGATACGCAGTATTTT. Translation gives CASSQPGLPQRDTQYF.

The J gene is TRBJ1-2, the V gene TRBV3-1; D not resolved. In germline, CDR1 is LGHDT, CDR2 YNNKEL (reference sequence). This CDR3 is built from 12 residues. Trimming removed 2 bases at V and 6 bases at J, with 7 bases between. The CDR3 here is CASSQRVDGYTF. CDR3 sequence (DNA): TGTGCCAGCAGCCAAAGGGTCGATGGCTACACCTTC.

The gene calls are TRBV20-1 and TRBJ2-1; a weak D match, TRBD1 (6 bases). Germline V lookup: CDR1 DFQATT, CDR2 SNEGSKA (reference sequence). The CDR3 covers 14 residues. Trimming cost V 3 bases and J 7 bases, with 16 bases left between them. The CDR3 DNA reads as TGCAGTGCTAGCAAAGGGGGTGGGTTGAATGAGCAGTTCTTC. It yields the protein CSASKGGGLNEQFF.

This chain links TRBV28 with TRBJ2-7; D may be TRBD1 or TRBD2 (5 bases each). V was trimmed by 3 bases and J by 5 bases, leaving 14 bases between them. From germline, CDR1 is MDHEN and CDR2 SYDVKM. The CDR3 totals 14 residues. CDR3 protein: CASSFGGRWDEQYF. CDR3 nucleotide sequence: TGTGCCAGCAGTTTTGGGGGTAGGTGGGACGAGCAGTACTTC.